The 27 T cell receptor beta chains below come from one sample, sequenced in a study of patients and donors after allogeneic stem cell transplantation. One entry per CDR3 protein results from TCRdb running MiXCR on the RT-PCR reads. Of 70,000 to 95,000 distinct CDR3 sequences in the sample, 5% were seen once. What was sequenced was blood, either unsorted or a sorted T cell fraction (not recorded which). All receptors come from a human donor who was either an allogeneic HSCT recipient or a stem cell or donor lymphocyte infusion donor (not recorded which). It is not recorded whose cells these are; they may come from a transplant donor.

This clonotype was detected only a few times. J is TRBJ1-2 and V is TRBV20-1; D gene ambiguous. Trimming pared 6 bases from V and 8 bases from J, leaving 13 bases between. Germline loops: CDR1 DFQATT, CDR2 SNEGSKA (reference sequence). This CDR3 contains 11 residues. CDR3 bases: TGCAGTGCGGTGGATGCCGGGGGCTACACCTTC. Residues: CSAVDAGGYTF.

A note on this clonotype: A read error is possible here, since a much larger clone lies one base away. The chain employs TRBV5-1 and TRBJ2-2, with D tentatively TRBD1 or TRBD2 (7 bases each). Per the germline V gene, CDR1 is SGHRS and CDR2 is YFSETQ. The CDR3 length is 16 residues. DNA for the CDR3: TGCGGCAGCAGCGGGACAGACTATCGTGACACCGGGGAGCTGTTTTTT. Residues: CGSSGTDYRDTGELFF.

This clonotype was found many times. This chain connects TRBV20-1 to TRBJ1-5; 11 bases are shared with TRBD1. This CDR3 has 19 amino acids. J gave up 0 bases and V 5 bases, and 15 bases lay outside the gene matches. Germline lookup yields CDR1 DFQATT and CDR2 SNEGSKA (reference sequence). CDR3 bases: TGCAGTGCTTATCGAATGGGACAGGGGGGATCTTATAGCAATCAGCCCCAGCATTTT. Translation gives CSAYRMGQGGSYSNQPQHF.

Notes on this clonotype: One base away lies a much larger clone, so this may be a sequencing read error. The chain combines TRBV5-5 with TRBJ2-1, with D maybe TRBD2 (6 bases). There are 16 residues in the CDR3. Germline CDR1 SGHKS, CDR2 YYEKEE (reference sequence). CDR3 in DNA: TGTGCCAGCAGCTTGGGAGGCGGGATCACCTACAGTGAGCAGTTCTTC. Amino acids: CASSLGGGITYSEQFF.

The chain employs TRBV2 and TRBJ2-7; either TRBD1 or TRBD2 may supply D (5 bases each). The V end lost 7 bases, the J end lost 7 bases, and 23 bases lay between the germline ends. CDR3 size: 15 residues. Germline CDR1 is SNHLY and CDR2 is FYNNEI. DNA for the CDR3: TGTGCCAGCACCAAGTTTGGGACCCGGGATCGGGAGCAGTACTTC. This translates into CASTKFGTRDREQYF.

In the case of this clonotype: A much larger clonotype is one base distant, so this may be a read error. This chain uses TRBV5-1 with TRBJ2-2; no clear D gene. Germline-derived CDR1 and CDR2 are SGHRS and YFSETQ. This CDR3 region has 15 residues. Between the trimmed V and J ends, which lost 5 bases and 4 bases, there was a span of 15 bases. The CDR3 here is CASRGRQAVTGELFF. The CDR3 nucleotides are TGCGCCAGCAGGGGAAGGCAGGCGGTCACCGGGGAGCTGTTTTTT.

This chain uses TRBV15 with TRBJ2-5; D gene ambiguous. This CDR3 is 13 amino acids long. V lost 2 bases and J lost 2, with 6 bases in between. Germline assignment: CDR1 LNHNV and CDR2 YYDKDF (reference sequence). This chain's CDR3 is CATSRTSQETQYF. In DNA form, the CDR3 reads TGTGCCACCAGCAGAACCTCGCAAGAGACCCAGTACTTC.

This clonotype was counted many times. The rearrangement uses TRBV19 and TRBJ2-3, with TRBD2 identical over 8 bases. V was pared by 3 bases and J by 6 bases, with 5 bases of the junction left unmatched. CDR3 length: 14 amino acids. Germline CDR1 and CDR2: LNHDA and SQIVND (reference sequence). CDR3: CASSMTGGQDTQYF. Here the CDR3 DNA reads TGTGCCAGTAGTATGACGGGGGGGCAGGATACGCAGTATTTT.

This clonotype was detected many times. The V call is TRBV18, the J call TRBJ2-2, with D possibly matching TRBD1 (5 bases). The CDR3 extends over 15 amino acids. Germline V gene data show CDR1 as KGHSH and CDR2 as LQKENI. The V end lost 1 base, the J end lost 4 bases, and 10 bases lay between the germline ends. CDR3 in DNA: TGTGCCAGCTCACCACTAGGGGCAACCACCGGGGAGCTGTTTTTT. Translating it yields CASSPLGATTGELFF.

This clonotype was seen at least ten times. V is TRBV7-2 and J is TRBJ2-3, with 9 bases that match TRBD1. The CDR3 has 14 residues. V shed 7 bases and J 3 bases; nucleotides not matched to a gene: 5. From germline, CDR1 is SGHTA and CDR2 FQGNSA. Written as DNA, the CDR3 is TGTGCCAGCATGGACAGGGGAGGTACAGATACGCAGTATTTT. Translation gives CASMDRGGTDTQYF.

This clonotype turned up a few times. J is TRBJ1-5 and V is TRBV6-1; maybe TRBD1 (5 bases). This CDR3 has 16 residues. Germline lookup yields CDR1 MNHNS and CDR2 SASEGT. The V end was cut by 4 bases, the J end by 4 bases, with 17 bases between. Here the CDR3 DNA reads TGTGCCAGCAGTGGTCCCTTAACAGGCGCTAATCAGCCCCAGCATTTT. Translating gives CASSGPLTGANQPQHF.

V gene TRBV28 combines with J gene TRBJ1-1; the D is unclear. V shed 3 bases and J shed 7 bases, with 9 bases lying between them. CDR1 and CDR2 from the germline V gene are MDHEN and SYDVKM. CDR3 size: 12 residues. CDR3 region: CASSFLRLEAFF. CDR3 sequence (DNA): TGTGCCAGCAGTTTTCTCAGGCTTGAAGCTTTCTTT.

This clonotype was found many times. This CDR3 reads CASSPGTGGDQPQHF. The CDR3 region has the DNA TGTGCCAGCAGCCCCGGGACAGGGGGCGATCAGCCCCAGCATTTT. The V call is TRBV3-1, the J call TRBJ1-5; 12 bases agree with TRBD1. The CDR3 runs 15 residues. The germline gives CDR1 LGHDT, CDR2 YNNKEL (reference sequence). J was trimmed by 5 bases and V by 4 bases; bases with no gene match: 3.

This clonotype was counted between two and nine times. This chain connects TRBV9 to TRBJ1-5, with TRBD1 as a possible D gene (5 bases). V shed 2 bases and J shed 7 bases, with 16 bases lying between them. Per the germline V gene, CDR1 is SGDLS and CDR2 is YYNGEE. The CDR3 contains 15 residues. The CDR3 sequence is CASSVNGGVEQPQHF. For the CDR3, the DNA is TGTGCCAGCAGCGTGAATGGAGGGGTCGAGCAGCCCCAGCATTTT.

This clonotype was found many times. V and J are TRBV20-1 and TRBJ2-7; 10 nucleotides line up with TRBD1. Germline V gene data show CDR1 as DFQATT and CDR2 as SNEGSKA (reference sequence). Losses at the gene ends were 3 bases for V and 4 bases for J; bases not matched to a gene: 6. This CDR3 region has 14 residues. The CDR3 region is CSARGTGERYEQYF. In nucleotides, the CDR3 is TGCAGTGCTAGGGGGACAGGGGAGAGGTACGAGCAGTACTTC.

This clonotype was counted many times. The J gene is TRBJ2-7, the V gene TRBV3-1; TRBD1 might be the D (6 bases). CDR3 length: 14 amino acids. CDR1 and CDR2 from the germline V gene are LGHDT and YNNKEL (reference sequence). Trimming cost V 6 bases and J 5 bases, with 17 bases left between them. This CDR3 reads CASSQTRGLHEQYF. The CDR3 coding sequence is TGTGCCAGCAGTCAGACCAGGGGTCTACACGAGCAGTACTTC.

This clonotype was counted at least ten times. The genes are TRBV12-3 or TRBV12-4 and TRBJ2-7; 9 bases line up with TRBD1. J was trimmed by 5 bases and V by 3 bases; bases with no gene match: 11. The length of the CDR3 is 16 residues. The CDR3, as DNA: TGTGCCAGCAGTTTTCGGCTGGGGACAGGGTCGGACGAGCAGTACTTC. This gives the protein CASSFRLGTGSDEQYF.

This clonotype was detected a few times. This chain uses TRBV10-3 with TRBJ1-4, with TRBD1 matching 10 bases. J was trimmed by 7 bases and V by 6 bases; bases with no gene match: 2. The CDR3 is 13 amino acids. CDR1 is ENHRY and CDR2 is SYGVKD in the germline V gene. DNA of the CDR3: TGTGCCATCAGCGGGGACAGGGGTGAAAAACTGTTTTTT. The encoded protein is CAISGDRGEKLFF.

Many counts were recorded for this clonotype. The genes are TRBV7-2 and TRBJ2-4; tentatively, D is TRBD1 (5 bases). Germline values: CDR1 SGHTA, CDR2 FQGNSA. With 5 bases removed from V and 0 bases from J, the gap between germline ends came to 11 bases. This CDR3 is 15 amino acids long. The CDR3 region is CASSQATVAKNIQYF. The CDR3 nucleotides are TGTGCCAGCAGCCAAGCGACAGTAGCCAAAAACATTCAGTACTTC. Complete variable domain (other parts from reference TRBV7-2 and TRBJ2-4): GAGVSQSPSNKVTEKGKDVELRCDPISGHTALYWYRQSLGQGLEFLIYFQGNSAPDKSGLPSDRFSAERTGGSVSTLTIQRTQQEDSAVYLCASSQATVAKNIQYFGAGTRLSVL.

This clonotype was picked up a small number of times. The rearrangement joins TRBV5-1 to TRBJ2-7; TRBD2 is a possible D gene (7 bases). The CDR3 length is 16 residues. Germline V gene sequence: CDR1 SGHRS, CDR2 YFSETQ. V was trimmed by 4 bases and J by 5 bases, leaving 22 bases between them. The CDR3 bases are TGCGCCAGCAGCCCGCTCAGGGGCGGGAGCCTCCACGAGCAGTACTTC. Translated, it gives CASSPLRGGSLHEQYF.

The table lists this clonotype with a few counts. The chain couples TRBV4-1 to TRBJ1-1; D is perhaps TRBD1 (5 bases). The length of the CDR3 is 15 residues. The V gene lost 0 bases and the J gene lost 1 base, with 9 bases spanning the gap. The germline V gene encodes CDR1 MGHRA and CDR2 YSYEKL. The CDR3 reads CASSQERGPNTEAFF. CDR3 sequence (DNA): TGCGCCAGCAGCCAAGAGAGGGGACCGAACACTGAAGCTTTCTTT.

This clonotype came up many times. This chain uses TRBV12-3 or TRBV12-4 with TRBJ2-7; tentative D call: TRBD1 (5 bases). V was shortened by 8 bases and J by 5 bases, with 19 bases between the two germline ends. The CDR3 runs to 14 residues. CDR3 DNA sequence: TGTGCCAGCCGGTCGGACAATCAAGGCCACGAGCAGTACTTC. Its translation: CASRSDNQGHEQYF.

This clonotype was picked up many times. V usage is TRBV10-3 and J usage is TRBJ1-5, with D possibly being TRBD1 (5 bases). V dropped 4 bases and J dropped 4 bases, with 14 bases sitting between them. The CDR3 covers 15 residues. Looked up from germline, CDR1 is ENHRY and CDR2 is SYGVKD. CDR3 DNA sequence: TGTGCCATCAGTGGGGGGTCGTCGGGGAATCAGCCCCAGCATTTT. Translation: CAISGGSSGNQPQHF.

This clonotype has more than one count but fewer than ten. The chain employs TRBV6-5 and TRBJ2-3; D may be TRBD2 (5 bases). V was pared by 3 bases and J by 0 bases, with 10 bases between. CDR1 is MNHEY and CDR2 is SVGAGI in the germline V gene. The CDR3 loop spans 15 amino acids. The CDR3 coding sequence is TGTGCCAGCAGTTATGACTACTCTAGCACAGATACGCAGTATTTT. Translation: CASSYDYSSTDTQYF.

This clonotype was seen a handful of times. The chain links TRBV20-1 to TRBJ2-2; D possibly corresponds to TRBD2 (6 bases). CDR3 size: 14 residues. From germline, CDR1 is DFQATT and CDR2 SNEGSKA (reference sequence). CDR3 region: CSAKRASGTGELFF. The CDR3, as DNA: TGCAGCGCCAAGCGGGCCTCGGGCACCGGGGAGCTGTTTTTT.

The chain links TRBV11-3 to TRBJ2-5; D is unresolved. The germline gives CDR1 SGHNT, CDR2 YENEEA. Trimming pared 3 bases from V and 1 base from J, leaving 12 bases between. The CDR3 runs 15 residues. CDR3 nucleotides: TGTGCCAGCAGCTTGCTACCTCCCCCCCAAGAGACCCAGTACTTC. It codes for CASSLLPPPQETQYF.

This clonotype was observed many times. The chain links TRBV20-1 to TRBJ2-1, with TRBD1 matching over 7 bases. Germline V gene lookup returns CDR1 DFQATT and CDR2 SNEGSKA (reference sequence). There are 15 residues in the CDR3. V shed 3 bases, J shed 6 bases, and the junction held 11 bases outside the gene matches. In DNA form, the CDR3 reads TGCAGTGCTAGCCCTTTACCGGGACAGCGCAATGAGCAGTTCTTC. Amino acid sequence: CSASPLPGQRNEQFF.